This T cell receptor (beta chain) comes out of a study of blood T cell repertoires in COVID-19. Recruits, aged about 18 to 100 years, lived in approximately 26 US areas. For recovered donors of Cohort 3, there were two negative PCRs, clearance, or symptom resolution. Method: immunoSEQ multiplex PCR; TCRdb's copy keeps in-frame clones and lacks some. This sample yields about 350,000 clones, of which about 90% are seen a single time; 2.5% to 3% belongs to the top ten. V was pared by 5 bases and J by 10 bases, with 11 bases of the junction left unmatched. Germline CDR1 is SGHNT and CDR2 is YENEEA. The CDR3 is made up of 16 amino acids.

The receptor's source is a young woman who had recovered from COVID-19. Material: PBMCs or T cells enriched from blood (not recorded which). The chain joins TRBV11-3 to TRBJ2-2; TRBD2 matches 12 bases. The CDR3 loop is CASSPRDLAGGQELFF. The DNA for the CDR3 is TGTGCCAGCAGCCCACGGGATCTAGCGGGAGGGCAGGAGCTGTTTTTT.